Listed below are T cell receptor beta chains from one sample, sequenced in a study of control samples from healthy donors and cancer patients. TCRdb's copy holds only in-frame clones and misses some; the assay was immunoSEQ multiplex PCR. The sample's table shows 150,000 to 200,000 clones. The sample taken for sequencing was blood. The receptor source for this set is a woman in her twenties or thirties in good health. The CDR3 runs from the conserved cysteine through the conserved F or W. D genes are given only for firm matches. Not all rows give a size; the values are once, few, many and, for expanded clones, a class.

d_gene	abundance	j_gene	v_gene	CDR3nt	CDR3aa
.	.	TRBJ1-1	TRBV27	TGTGCCAGCAGTTTAAGGTCCGCTGCCTTGAACACTGAAGCTTTCTTT	CASSLRSAALNTEAFF
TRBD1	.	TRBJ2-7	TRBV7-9	TGTGCCAGCAGCTTAGGAGGGACAGGCCGCTCCTACGAGCAGTACTTC	CASSLGGTGRSYEQYF
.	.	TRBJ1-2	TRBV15	TGTGCCACCAGCAGGGCCGCCCCCAGAAGACCTAACTATGGCTACACCTTC	CATSRAAPRRPNYGYTF
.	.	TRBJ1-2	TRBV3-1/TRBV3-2	TGTGCCAGCAGCCAAGTAATCGGACAGTGGAACTATGGCTACACCTTC	CASSQVIGQWNYGYTF
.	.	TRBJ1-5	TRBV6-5	TGTGCCAGCAGGTTATCGACAGGCAATCAGCCCCAGCATTTT	CASRLSTGNQPQHF
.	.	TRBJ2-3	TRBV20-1	TGCAGTGCTATCTGGGCGGATACGCAGTATTTT	CSAIWADTQYF
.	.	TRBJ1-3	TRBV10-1	TGCGCCAGCAGTGAGTCGTCAGGGCCTTCTGGAAACACCATATATTTT	CASSESSGPSGNTIYF
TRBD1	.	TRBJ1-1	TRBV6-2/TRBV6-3	TGTGCCAGCAGTTACGGGGGTTGGACAGGACTCATGAACACTGAAGCTTTCTTT	CASSYGGWTGLMNTEAFF
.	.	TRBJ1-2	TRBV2	TGTGCCAGCAGTCCGGGACACTCTTCGGAGGGCTACACCTTT	CASSPGHSSEGYTF
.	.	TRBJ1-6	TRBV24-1	TGTGCCACCAGTGATCCAGATTCACCCCTCCACTTT	CATSDPDSPLHF
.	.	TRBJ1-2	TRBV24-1	TGTGCCACCAGTGGTACGTTCCCCCCCTATGGCTACACCTTC	CATSGTFPPYGYTF
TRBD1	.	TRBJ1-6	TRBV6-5	TGTGCCAGCAGGAGGACAGGGGGATCTTCACCCCTCCACTTT	CASRRTGGSSPLHF
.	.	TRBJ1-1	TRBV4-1	TGCGCCAGCAGCCAAGAAACGTCGACAGCTGGGTACACTGAAGCTTTCTTT	CASSQETSTAGYTEAFF
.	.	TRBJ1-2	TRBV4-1	TGCGCCAGCAGCGCAGACTATGGCTACACCTTC	CASSADYGYTF
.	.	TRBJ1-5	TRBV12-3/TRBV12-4	TGTGCCAGCAGGGACGAGGAGGGACAGCCCCAGCATTTT	CASRDEEGQPQHF
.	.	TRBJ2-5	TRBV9	TGTGCCAGCAGCGTAGACCTCCCAGAGACCCAGTACTTC	CASSVDLPETQYF
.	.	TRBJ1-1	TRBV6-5	TGTGCCAGCAGTTACAGGGAGTATACTGAAGCTTTCTTT	CASSYREYTEAFF
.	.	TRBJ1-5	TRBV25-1	TGTGCCAGCAGACCGGACCTAGATCAGCCCCAGCATTTT	CASRPDLDQPQHF
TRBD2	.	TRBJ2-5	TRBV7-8	TGTGCCAGCAGCTTTACTCCTACGGGAGGCTCTAGTCGGGAGACCCAGTACTTC	CASSFTPTGGSSRETQYF
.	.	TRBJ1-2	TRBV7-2	TGTGCCAGCAGCTTGGCTACAGGGTCCTATGGCTACACCTTC	CASSLATGSYGYTF
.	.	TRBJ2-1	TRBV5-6	TGTGCCAGCAGCTCGGCAACCAATGAGCAGTTCTTC	CASSSATNEQFF
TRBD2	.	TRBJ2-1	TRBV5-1	TGCGCCAGCAGCAAGTCTCTAGCGGGGGCCTCCTACAATGAGCAGTTCTTC	CASSKSLAGASYNEQFF
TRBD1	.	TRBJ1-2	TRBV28	TGTGCCAGCGTATCTTCAGGGGGAGGCTACACCTTC	CASVSSGGGYTF
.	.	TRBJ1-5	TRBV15	TGTGCCACCAGCAGGAGGGAGTTCCAGCCCCAGCATTTT	CATSRREFQPQHF
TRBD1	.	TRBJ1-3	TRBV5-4	TGTGCCAGCAGCTCCGGGACAGGGGGACCGGGCGTGAGAAACACCATATATTTT	CASSSGTGGPGVRNTIYF
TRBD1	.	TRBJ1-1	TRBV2	TGTGCCAGCAGTTCTCAGGGGGCCGGAGCTTTCTTT	CASSSQGAGAFF
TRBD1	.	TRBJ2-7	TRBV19	TGTGCCAGTAGTGCCCTTCTTGCCGGGACAGAACACTACGAGCAGTACTTC	CASSALLAGTEHYEQYF
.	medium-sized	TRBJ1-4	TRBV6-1	TGTGCCAGCAGTGAGGGGCGTGGTAATGAAAAACTGTTTTTT	CASSEGRGNEKLFF
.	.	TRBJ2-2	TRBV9	TGTGCCAGCAGCGTAGGACTGGCCAGACCCTCGCCCGGGGAGCTGTTTTTT	CASSVGLARPSPGELFF
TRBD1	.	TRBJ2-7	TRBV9	TGTGCCAGCAGCGTACGGGACAGGGGGCACTACGAGCAGTACTTC	CASSVRDRGHYEQYF
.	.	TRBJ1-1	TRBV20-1	TGCAGTGCTAGAGGGGGGGAAGAAGCTTTCTTT	CSARGGEEAFF
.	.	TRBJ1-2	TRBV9	TGTGCCAGCAGCGTAGGTGGACGGTCCTATGGCTACACCTTC	CASSVGGRSYGYTF
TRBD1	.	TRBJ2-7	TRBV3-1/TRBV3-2	TGTGCCAGCAGCCTACCCGGGACAGGGGGACGCGAGCAGTACTTC	CASSLPGTGGREQYF
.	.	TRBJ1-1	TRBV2	TGTGCCAGCATAGGACTGAACACTGAAGCTTTCTTT	CASIGLNTEAFF
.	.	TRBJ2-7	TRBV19	TGTGCCGCACAGGGAGGTCTCCCCCCCTACGAGCAGTACTTC	CAAQGGLPPYEQYF
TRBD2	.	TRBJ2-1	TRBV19	TGTGCCAGTAGTATCCTACTAGCGGGGGAATTCTACAATGAGCAGTTCTTC	CASSILLAGEFYNEQFF
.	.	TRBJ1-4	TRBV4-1	TGCGCCAGCAGCCAGCGGGCCGGACAGAGGGAAAAACTGTTTTTT	CASSQRAGQREKLFF
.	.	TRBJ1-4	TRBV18	TGTGCCAGCTCAGGGGCCTACAGACGGGATGAAAAACTGTTTTTT	CASSGAYRRDEKLFF
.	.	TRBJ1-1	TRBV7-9	TGTGCCAGCAGCTTAAGCGGGGTCACTGAAGCTTTCTTT	CASSLSGVTEAFF
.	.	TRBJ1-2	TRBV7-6	TGTGCCAGCAGCGAAACAAGGGGGGGGGACCACTATGGCTACACCTTC	CASSETRGGDHYGYTF
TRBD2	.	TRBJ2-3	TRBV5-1	TGCGCCAGCAGCTTGGAGTCGGGGGGGCCGGGAGATACGCAGTATTTT	CASSLESGGPGDTQYF
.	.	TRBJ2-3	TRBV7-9	TGTGCCAGCAGCCCGGTCAGCACTTCCACAGATACGCAGTATTTT	CASSPVSTSTDTQYF
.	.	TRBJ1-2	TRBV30	TGTGCCTGGTTCCCTAACTATGGCTACACCTTC	CAWFPNYGYTF
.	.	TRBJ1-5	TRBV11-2	TGTGCCAGCAGCCCGGGAGGGAGCAATCAGCCCCAGCATTTT	CASSPGGSNQPQHF
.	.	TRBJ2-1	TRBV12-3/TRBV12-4	TGTGCCAGCATCTCAGGTTTTTCGGAGCAGTTCTTC	CASISGFSEQFF
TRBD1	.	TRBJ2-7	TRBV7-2	TGTGCCAGCAGCGCCCCGGGACAGGGGGTCTACGAGCAGTACTTC	CASSAPGQGVYEQYF
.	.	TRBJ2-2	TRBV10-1	TGCGCCAGCAGTGCGGGACTCCCAGCCACCGGGGAGCTGTTTTTT	CASSAGLPATGELFF
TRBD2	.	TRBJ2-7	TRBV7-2	TGTGCCAGCAGCTTAGTACTAGCGGGGGGCCGTCCCTACGAGCAGTACTTC	CASSLVLAGGRPYEQYF
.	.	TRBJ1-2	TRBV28	TGTGCCAGCAGTTTATACTCCTCCGGTGGGTATGGCTACACCTTC	CASSLYSSGGYGYTF
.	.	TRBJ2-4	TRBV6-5	TGTGCCAGCAGCTTCCGGGAACTAGCCAAAAACATTCAGTACTTC	CASSFRELAKNIQYF
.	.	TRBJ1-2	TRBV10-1	TGCGCCAGCAGTGACAGGGATAATGGCTACACCTTC	CASSDRDNGYTF
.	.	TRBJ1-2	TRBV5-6	TGTGCCAGCAGCTTGGGGCTCAATACTAACTATGGCTACACCTTC	CASSLGLNTNYGYTF